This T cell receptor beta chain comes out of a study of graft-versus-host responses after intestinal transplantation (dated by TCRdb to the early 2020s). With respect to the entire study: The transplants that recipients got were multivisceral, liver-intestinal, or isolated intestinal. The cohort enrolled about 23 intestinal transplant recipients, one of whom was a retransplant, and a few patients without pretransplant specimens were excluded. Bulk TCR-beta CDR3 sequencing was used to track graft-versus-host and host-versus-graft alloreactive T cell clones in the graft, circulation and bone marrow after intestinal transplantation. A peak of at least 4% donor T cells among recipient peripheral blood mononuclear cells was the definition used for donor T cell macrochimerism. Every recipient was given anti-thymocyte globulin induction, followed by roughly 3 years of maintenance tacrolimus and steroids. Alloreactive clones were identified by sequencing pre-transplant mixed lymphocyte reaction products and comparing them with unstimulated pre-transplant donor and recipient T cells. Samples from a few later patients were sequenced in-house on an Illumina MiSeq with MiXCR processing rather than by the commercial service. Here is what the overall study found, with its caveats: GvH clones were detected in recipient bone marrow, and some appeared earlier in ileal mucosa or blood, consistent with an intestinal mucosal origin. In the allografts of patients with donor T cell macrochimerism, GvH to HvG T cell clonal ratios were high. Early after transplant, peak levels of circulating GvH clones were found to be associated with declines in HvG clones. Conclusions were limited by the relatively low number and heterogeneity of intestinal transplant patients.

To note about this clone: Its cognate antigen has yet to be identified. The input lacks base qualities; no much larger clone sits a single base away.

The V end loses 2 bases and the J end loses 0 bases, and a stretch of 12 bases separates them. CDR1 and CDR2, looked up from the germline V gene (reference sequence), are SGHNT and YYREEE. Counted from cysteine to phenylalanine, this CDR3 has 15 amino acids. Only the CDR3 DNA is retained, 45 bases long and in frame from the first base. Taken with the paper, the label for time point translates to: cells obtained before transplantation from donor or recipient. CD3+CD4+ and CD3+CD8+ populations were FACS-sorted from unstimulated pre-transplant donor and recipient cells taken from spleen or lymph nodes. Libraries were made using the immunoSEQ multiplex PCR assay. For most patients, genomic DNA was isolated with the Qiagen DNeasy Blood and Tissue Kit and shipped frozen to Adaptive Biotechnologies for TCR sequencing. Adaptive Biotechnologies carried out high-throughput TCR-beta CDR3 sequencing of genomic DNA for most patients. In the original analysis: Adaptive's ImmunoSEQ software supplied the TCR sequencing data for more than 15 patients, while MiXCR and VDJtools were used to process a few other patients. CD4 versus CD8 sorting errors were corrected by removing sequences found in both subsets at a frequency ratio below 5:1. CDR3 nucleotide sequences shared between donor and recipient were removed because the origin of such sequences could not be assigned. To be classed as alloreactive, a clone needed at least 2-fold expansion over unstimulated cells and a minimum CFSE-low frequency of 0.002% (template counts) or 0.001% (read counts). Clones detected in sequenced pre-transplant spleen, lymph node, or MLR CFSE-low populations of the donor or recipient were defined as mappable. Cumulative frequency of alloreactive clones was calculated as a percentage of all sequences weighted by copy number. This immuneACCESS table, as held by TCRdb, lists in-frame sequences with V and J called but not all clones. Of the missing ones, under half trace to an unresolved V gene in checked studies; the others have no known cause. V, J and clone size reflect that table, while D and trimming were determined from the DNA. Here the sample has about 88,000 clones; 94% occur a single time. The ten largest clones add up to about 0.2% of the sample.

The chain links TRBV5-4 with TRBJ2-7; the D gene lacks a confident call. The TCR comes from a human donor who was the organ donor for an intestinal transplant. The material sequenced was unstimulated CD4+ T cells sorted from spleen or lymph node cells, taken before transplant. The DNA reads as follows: TGTGCCAGCAGCTTAGTACACACCTCCTCCTACGAGCAGTACTTC. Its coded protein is CASSLVHTSSYEQYF.